Shown below are 32 T cell receptor beta chains from a single sample sequenced in a study of cytomegalovirus exposure and HLA in healthy donors (TCRdb year 2017). Libraries were prepared through the immunoSEQ multiplex PCR assay. Entries here come from immuneACCESS through TCRdb and include only in-frame sequences with V and J called. Some clones fail to appear in such tables; in the studies checked, an unresolved V gene covers under half of the shortfall, and the cause of the remainder is unknown. The sample table shows roughly 250,000 clones, and 86% are seen once. The top ten hold roughly 1.2% of the sample. Material for sequencing was PBMCs. These TCRs come from a woman aged 30 to 39 in good health and CMV-seropositive.

The CDR3 DNA follows: TGTGCCAGCAGTGAATCGACGGAACAGGACACAGATACGCAGTATTTT. Its translation: CASSESTEQDTDTQYF. This chain joins TRBV25-1 and TRBJ2-3, with a tentative D call TRBD1 (5 bases). The CDR3 loop spans 16 amino acids. The V end lost 1 base, the J end lost 2 bases, and 13 bases lay between the germline ends. The germline gives CDR1 MGHDK, CDR2 SYGVNS.

This clone has a count of ten or more. The CDR3 sequence: CASSKTGQLNHGYTF. The CDR3 DNA reads as TGTGCCAGCAGTAAAACAGGGCAACTAAACCATGGCTACACCTTC. The chain links TRBV2 to TRBJ1-2; tentative D call: TRBD1 (6 bases). Germline V gene data show CDR1 as SNHLY and CDR2 as FYNNEI. The CDR3 runs to 15 residues. Trimming shortened V by 5 bases and J by 6 bases, and 19 bases separated the two germline ends.

This chain uses TRBV2 with TRBJ2-4; weak D call: TRBD2 (7 bases). The V end lost 8 bases, the J end lost 8 bases, and 22 bases lay between the germline ends. The length of the CDR3 is 15 residues. Germline V gene data show CDR1 as SNHLY and CDR2 as FYNNEI. The CDR3: CASHRGGGGFDIQYF. The CDR3 coding sequence is TGTGCCAGCCACCGAGGGGGGGGAGGCTTCGACATTCAGTACTTC.

This clone appeared many times. V and J are TRBV15 and TRBJ1-4, with 10 bases fitting TRBD1. The germline gives CDR1 LNHNV, CDR2 YYDKDF (reference sequence). The CDR3 covers 16 residues. Unmatched junction bases numbered 6, after V lost 5 bases and J lost 3 bases. CDR3 in amino acids: CATSGDRGLANEKLFF. The CDR3 nucleotides read TGTGCCACCAGCGGGGACAGGGGTTTAGCTAATGAAAAACTGTTTTTT.

This rearrangement joins TRBV28 to TRBJ1-1; D is undetermined. CDR3 length: 15 residues. Trimming removed 2 bases at V and 2 bases at J, with 12 bases between. Germline V gene sequence: CDR1 MDHEN, CDR2 SYDVKM. The CDR3 spells CASSLPSGGNTEAFF. CDR3 DNA sequence: TGTGCCAGCAGTTTACCCAGCGGCGGCAACACTGAAGCTTTCTTT. The complete variable domain, with remaining parts taken from reference TRBV28 and TRBJ1-1, reads DVKVTQSSRYLVKRTGEKVFLECVQDMDHENMFWYRQDPGLGLRLIYFSYDVKMKEKGDIPEGYSVSREKKERFSLILESASTNQTSMYLCASSLPSGGNTEAFFGQGTRLTVV.

The rearrangement uses TRBV2 and TRBJ1-5; 11 nucleotides line up with TRBD1. This CDR3 is built from 15 residues. The V segment lost 2 bases and the J segment 7 bases; nucleotides outside the gene matches: 4. The germline V gene encodes CDR1 SNHLY and CDR2 FYNNEI. The CDR3 sequence: CASSETGQGGQPQHF. In DNA form, the CDR3 reads TGTGCCAGCAGTGAAACGGGACAGGGGGGCCAGCCCCAGCATTTT.

CDR3 amino acids: CATSRVRLAGGPLETQYF. The CDR3 bases are TGTGCCACCAGCAGAGTACGACTAGCGGGAGGGCCACTCGAGACCCAGTACTTC. The chain has TRBV15 and TRBJ2-5, with 14 positions matching TRBD2. There are 18 residues in the CDR3. V dropped 1 base and J dropped 5; count of bases not matched to a gene: 9. Germline CDR1 reads LNHNV; CDR2 reads YYDKDF (reference sequence).

This sequence joins TRBV2 and TRBJ1-2, with TRBD1 matching 10 bases. With V trimmed by 0 bases and J by 8 bases, 9 bases remained unmatched. Germline assignment: CDR1 SNHLY and CDR2 FYNNEI. This CDR3 comprises 16 residues. The CDR3 loop is CASSEATGQGPGGYTF. CDR3 in DNA: TGTGCCAGCAGTGAAGCAACGGGACAGGGGCCTGGAGGCTACACCTTC.

This CDR3 is CASSLKPGLAGVGSYNEQFF. The CDR3, as DNA: TGTGCCAGCAGTCTTAAGCCGGGACTAGCGGGAGTGGGGTCCTACAATGAGCAGTTCTTC. The chain joins TRBV27 to TRBJ2-1; 14 bases map to TRBD2. J was trimmed by 1 base and V by 5 bases; bases with no gene match: 13. The CDR3 sequence is 20 residues long. CDR1 is MNHEY, CDR2 SMNVEV, per germline (reference sequence).

The chain carries TRBV7-3 and TRBJ2-6; D possibly corresponds to TRBD1 (6 bases). V lost 5 bases to trimming and J lost 4 bases, with 18 bases between them. Germline CDR1 is SGHTA and CDR2 is FQGTGA. This CDR3 region has 17 residues. The CDR3 here is CASSPPGQFGGANVLTF. The DNA for the CDR3 is TGTGCCAGCAGCCCCCCTGGACAGTTCGGCGGGGCCAACGTCCTGACTTTC.

This chain uses TRBV7-2 with TRBJ1-3; unclear D gene. V dropped 5 bases and J dropped 1 base, with 9 bases sitting between them. The CDR3 length is 14 residues. CDR1 and CDR2 from the germline V gene are SGHTA and FQGNSA. The CDR3 DNA reads as TGTGCCAGCAGCCCCGGGTATTCTGGAAACACCATATATTTT. Its translation is CASSPGYSGNTIYF.

The table lists this clone with a few counts. The rearrangement uses TRBV19 and TRBJ2-2; 11 nucleotides line up with TRBD1. J lost 4 bases, V lost 5 bases, and 6 bases had no gene match. Germline V gene data show CDR1 as LNHDA and CDR2 as SQIVND (reference sequence). The CDR3 consists of 16 residues. This CDR3 reads CASSVRTGGRTGELFF. CDR3 sequence (DNA): TGTGCCAGTAGTGTCCGGACAGGGGGCCGCACCGGGGAGCTGTTTTTT.

Only one count was recorded for this clone. V gene TRBV29-1 combines with J gene TRBJ2-5; no clear D gene. V shed 4 bases and J shed 3 bases, with 3 bases lying between them. The germline gives CDR1 SQVTM, CDR2 ANQGSEA. CDR3 size: 10 residues. CDR3 protein: CSVGEETQYF. The CDR3 nucleotides read TGCAGCGTTGGCGAAGAGACCCAGTACTTC.

The chain combines TRBV11-2 with TRBJ2-4; 8 bases fit TRBD2. With V trimmed by 6 bases and J by 7 bases, 8 bases remained unmatched. CDR1 is SGHAT and CDR2 is FQNNGV in the germline V gene. The CDR3 spans 14 residues. The CDR3 DNA sequence: TGTGCCAGCAGTTTCGAACTAGCGGATAACATTCAGTACTTC. Its protein is CASSFELADNIQYF.

This chain connects TRBV5-4 to TRBJ2-1, with 7 bases identical to TRBD1. The germline V gene has CDR1 SGHNT and CDR2 YYREEE (reference sequence). J was trimmed by 5 bases and V by 4 bases; bases with no gene match: 6. The CDR3 is 14 amino acids. The CDR3 nucleotides read TGTGCCAGCAGCCCGGGACAGCTAGACAATGAGCAGTTCTTC. It yields the protein CASSPGQLDNEQFF.

The chain recombines TRBV6-5 with TRBJ2-7; 8 bases are shared with TRBD2. From germline, CDR1 is MNHEY and CDR2 SVGAGI. V lost 2 bases and J lost 3; bases outside the gene matches: 6. CDR3 size: 15 residues. In DNA, the CDR3 is TGTGCCAGCAGTTACGGGATAGCGGGGCACTACGAGCAGTACTTC. It codes for CASSYGIAGHYEQYF.

The V gene is TRBV15, the J gene TRBJ2-5; D perhaps matches TRBD2 (5 bases). This CDR3 has 14 residues. The ends were cut back, 1 base at V and 2 bases at J, with 8 bases in the middle. CDR1 is LNHNV and CDR2 is YYDKDF in the germline V gene (reference sequence). Here the CDR3 reads CATSRGGAQETQYF. As DNA, the CDR3 is TGTGCCACCAGCAGAGGGGGAGCTCAAGAGACCCAGTACTTC.

The V gene is TRBV2, the J gene TRBJ2-5, with D possibly TRBD2 on 5 matching bases. V gave up 5 bases and J gave up 2 bases, with 12 bases separating them. This CDR3 comprises 14 residues. Germline loops: CDR1 SNHLY, CDR2 FYNNEI. The CDR3 nucleotides are TGTGCCAGCAGTCGGTATAGCGTTCAAGAGACCCAGTACTTC. Amino acid sequence: CASSRYSVQETQYF.

The CDR3 loop is CASSPGGGDYGYTF. The DNA of the CDR3 is TGTGCCAGCAGCCCGGGTGGCGGGGACTATGGCTACACCTTC. The V call is TRBV11-2, the J call TRBJ1-2, with no clear D. Trimming left V 5 bases short and J 3 bases short, with 13 bases between. The CDR3 spans 14 residues. Germline CDR1 is SGHAT and CDR2 is FQNNGV.

This sequence joins TRBV5-6 and TRBJ2-7, with a tentative D call TRBD1 (5 bases). V was clipped by 6 bases and J by 1 base, with 20 bases between them. Germline values: CDR1 SGHDT, CDR2 YYEEEE. The CDR3 has 16 residues. CDR3 nucleotides: TGTGCCAGCAACCTTTACGCTGTGCAGGGTTCCTACGAGCAGTACTTC. It yields the protein CASNLYAVQGSYEQYF.

This chain links TRBV4-2 with TRBJ2-7, with D possibly TRBD2 on 6 matching bases. The germline V gene has CDR1 LGHNA and CDR2 YNFKEQ. CDR3 length: 15 residues. V was shortened by 2 bases and J by 0 bases, with 11 bases between the two germline ends. CDR3 coding DNA: TGTGCCAGCAGCCAACCCCTAGCGAGCTCCTACGAGCAGTACTTC. It specifies CASSQPLASSYEQYF.

V usage is TRBV28 and J usage is TRBJ1-1; D call uncertain. The germline V gene has CDR1 MDHEN and CDR2 SYDVKM. The CDR3 is made up of 12 amino acids. V lost 4 bases to trimming and J lost 11 bases, with 14 bases between them. CDR3 amino acids: CASSYRVVGAFF. The CDR3 DNA is TGTGCCAGCAGTTATCGAGTCGTCGGGGCTTTCTTT.

The chain couples TRBV2 to TRBJ2-5; 8 nucleotides match TRBD2. The junction had 5 bases not matched to a gene; V was cut back by 4 bases and J by 4 bases. The CDR3 runs to 14 residues. From germline, CDR1 is SNHLY and CDR2 FYNNEI. CDR3 coding DNA: TGTGCCAGCAGTGGGAGGAGCGGGGGAGAGACCCAGTACTTC. Amino acids: CASSGRSGGETQYF.

The chain couples TRBV6-5 to TRBJ2-3, with 9 bases lining up with TRBD2. This CDR3 has 15 residues. CDR1 MNHEY and CDR2 SVGAGI come from the germline V gene. Germline trimming cut 5 bases from V and 6 bases from J; bases unmatched to any gene: 9. The DNA of the CDR3 is TGTGCCAGCAGTGCAATAGCGGGAGCCACGGATACGCAGTATTTT. This encodes CASSAIAGATDTQYF.

A few counts support this clone. This rearrangement joins TRBV15 to TRBJ2-7; 9 bases fit TRBD1. Germline V gene lookup returns CDR1 LNHNV and CDR2 YYDKDF (reference sequence). V dropped 3 bases and J dropped 3; count of bases not matched to a gene: 3. There are 14 residues in the CDR3. The CDR3 reads CATSSGQGRYEQYF. The CDR3 DNA follows: TGTGCCACCAGCAGCGGACAGGGGCGCTACGAGCAGTACTTC. Full variable domain (missing parts from reference TRBV15 and TRBJ2-7): DAMVIQNPRYQVTQFGKPVTLSCSQTLNHNVMYWYQQKSSQAPKLLFHYYDKDFNNEADTPDNFQSRRPNTSFCFLDIRSPGLGDTAMYLCATSSGQGRYEQYFGPGTRLTVT.

V is TRBV6-6 and J is TRBJ2-2; 11 bases agree with TRBD2. The CDR3 spans 16 residues. Looked up from germline, CDR1 is MNHNY and CDR2 is SVGAGI (reference sequence). Trimming at V came to 2 bases and at J to 5 bases, leaving 4 bases not matched to a gene. The CDR3 is CASSYEASGRTGELFF. The DNA for the CDR3 is TGTGCCAGCAGTTACGAGGCTAGCGGGAGGACCGGGGAGCTGTTTTTT.

The chain uses TRBV7-6 and TRBJ1-4; D is unclear. Germline lookup yields CDR1 SGHVS and CDR2 FNYEAQ. The CDR3 consists of 12 residues. The V gene lost 2 bases and the J gene lost 6 bases, with 4 bases spanning the gap. The CDR3 protein is CASSLLDEKLFF. The CDR3 DNA follows: TGTGCCAGCAGCTTACTCGATGAAAAACTGTTTTTT.

The chain carries TRBV2 and TRBJ2-5; TRBD2 matches at 8 bases. This CDR3 spans 15 amino acids. CDR1 SNHLY and CDR2 FYNNEI come from the germline V gene. Trimming took 6 bases from V and 2 from J; bases not matched to a gene: 8. CDR3 in DNA: TGTGCCAGCAGGATACGACTAGCGCGTCAAGAGACCCAGTACTTC. Protein: CASRIRLARQETQYF.

Note on this clone: The same CDR3 arises from other DNA sequences in this sample as well. The chain joins TRBV6-5 to TRBJ2-2, with a tentative D call TRBD2 (6 bases). This CDR3 has 14 residues. Germline V gene data show CDR1 as MNHEY and CDR2 as SVGAGI. V lost 2 bases, J lost 4 bases, and 8 bases lay in between. The CDR3 DNA reads TGTGCCAGCAGTTACGATAGCGGCACCGGGGAGCTGTTTTTT. Protein sequence: CASSYDSGTGELFF.

The chain couples TRBV30 to TRBJ2-7, with D hard to call. The CDR3 has 12 amino acids. Per germline, CDR1 GTSNPN and CDR2 SVGIG (reference sequence). V lost 1 base and J 6 bases, leaving 10 bases between the germline ends. The DNA for the CDR3 is TGTGCCTGGAGTGGCGCTCCACCCGAGCAGTACTTC. Translated, it gives CAWSGAPPEQYF.

V is TRBV7-2 and J is TRBJ1-2; D call uncertain. Germline values: CDR1 SGHTA, CDR2 FQGNSA. The CDR3 has 13 amino acids. Trimming removed 2 bases at V and 6 bases at J, with 10 bases between. This CDR3 is CASSLYNEDGYTF. CDR3 sequence (DNA): TGTGCCAGCAGCTTATATAACGAGGATGGCTACACCTTC. Complete variable domain (other parts from reference TRBV7-2 and TRBJ1-2): GAGVSQSPSNKVTEKGKDVELRCDPISGHTALYWYRQSLGQGLEFLIYFQGNSAPDKSGLPSDRFSAERTGGSVSTLTIQRTQQEDSAVYLCASSLYNEDGYTFGSGTRLTVV.

This clone was recorded once. This sequence joins TRBV14 and TRBJ2-7; D possibly corresponds to TRBD1 (6 bases). The CDR3 extends over 13 amino acids. From germline, CDR1 is SGHDN and CDR2 FVKESK. The V gene lost 4 bases and the J gene lost 3 bases, with 10 bases spanning the gap. The CDR3 coding sequence is TGTGCCAGCAGCCTAAGGGGGAGCTACGAGCAGTACTTC. This codes for CASSLRGSYEQYF.